This passage covers 14 T cell receptor beta chains from one sample sequenced in a study of cytomegalovirus exposure and HLA in healthy donors. This PCR relied on a set of 60 Vbeta primers and 13 Jbeta primers. The data were produced by immunoSEQ multiplex PCR, yet TCRdb's version contains in-frame clones alone and is incomplete. There are about 110,000 clones in the sample; roughly four fifths occur only once, and around 23% lies in the top ten. Input material: PBMCs. These receptors originate from a man younger than 45 in good health and CMV-seropositive.

The chain is built from TRBV6-1 and TRBJ1-3, with 9 bases matching TRBD1. CDR3 length: 15 residues. J gave up 4 bases and V 6 bases, and 7 bases lay outside the gene matches. Germline lookup yields CDR1 MNHNS and CDR2 SASEGT. The CDR3 loop reads CASRQQGATGNTIYF. The CDR3 DNA sequence: TGTGCCAGCAGGCAACAGGGGGCGACAGGAAACACCATATATTTT.

The chain uses TRBV5-4 and TRBJ2-4; D tentatively reads TRBD1 or TRBD2 (6 bases each). V lost 4 bases, J lost 2 bases, and 10 bases lay in between. CDR1 is SGHNT and CDR2 is YYREEE in the germline V gene (reference sequence). The CDR3 has 14 residues. DNA of the CDR3: TGTGCCAGCAGCCTGGGGGGCCCCAAAAACATTCAGTACTTC. Its translation is CASSLGGPKNIQYF.

The rearrangement joins TRBV14 to TRBJ2-5; tentatively, D is TRBD1 (6 bases). Gene TRBJ2-7 matches the end of the DNA better, so the J call may be wrong. The CDR3 runs to 14 residues. Germline V gene lookup returns CDR1 SGHDN and CDR2 FVKESK. As DNA, the CDR3 is TGTGCCAGCAGCCCTGGACAGATTCTTTACGAGCAGTACTTC. It is translated as CASSPGQILYEQYF.

This clone was counted a single time. The CDR3 region has the DNA TGTGCCAGCAGCTTTCGGACAGGGGTCTTTGAAGCTTTCTTT. This encodes CASSFRTGVFEAFF. The chain couples TRBV11-2 to TRBJ1-1, with 9 bases fitting TRBD1. J lost 7 bases, V lost 3 bases, and 6 bases had no gene match. Germline CDR1 SGHAT, CDR2 FQNNGV. The CDR3 runs to 14 residues.

V is TRBV2 and J is TRBJ2-3; a possible D gene is TRBD1 (5 bases). With 7 bases removed from V and 7 bases from J, the gap between germline ends came to 15 bases. This CDR3 is built from 13 residues. Germline values: CDR1 SNHLY, CDR2 FYNNEI. Here the CDR3 DNA reads TGTGCCAGCACCTACGACAGACGAAATACGCAGTATTTT. Protein sequence: CASTYDRRNTQYF.

V usage is TRBV2 and J usage is TRBJ2-1; D is possibly TRBD2 (5 bases). CDR3 length: 15 amino acids. CDR1 and CDR2 from the germline V gene are SNHLY and FYNNEI. The V end lost 6 bases, the J end lost 0 bases, and 12 bases lay between the germline ends. The CDR3 sequence: CASREDRSSYNEQFF. DNA of the CDR3: TGTGCCAGCAGGGAGGACCGAAGCTCCTACAATGAGCAGTTCTTC.

The genes are TRBV10-2 and TRBJ2-1, with 8 bases identical to TRBD2. The CDR3 has 16 amino acids. CDR1 and CDR2 (germline): WSHSY, SAAADI. The J segment lost 6 bases and the V segment lost 6 bases, leaving 13 bases of the junction unmatched. The CDR3 here is CASRDSRLARGNEQFF. The CDR3, as DNA: TGCGCCAGCAGGGACTCCAGACTAGCGAGAGGCAATGAGCAGTTCTTC.

The chain combines TRBV7-6 with TRBJ2-2; TRBD2 is a possible D gene (7 bases). This CDR3 is built from 16 residues. From germline, CDR1 is SGHVS and CDR2 FNYEAQ. The germline V and J ends were trimmed by 6 bases and 1 base, with 15 bases remaining between them. CDR3 sequence: CASRRGGLVNTGELFF. The CDR3 bases are TGTGCCAGCAGGAGGGGGGGCCTTGTGAACACCGGGGAGCTGTTTTTT.

The V gene is TRBV4-1, the J gene TRBJ2-1; TRBD2 matches 7 bases. CDR1 MGHRA and CDR2 YSYEKL come from the germline V gene. V was pared by 0 bases and J by 2 bases, with 7 bases of the junction left unmatched. The length of the CDR3 is 17 residues. For the CDR3, the DNA is TGCGCCAGCAGCCAAGACCGGCTAGCGGACGCCTACAATGAGCAGTTCTTC. It encodes CASSQDRLADAYNEQFF.

The chain links TRBV2 to TRBJ2-2; possible D gene TRBD1, 6 bases. This CDR3 is 15 amino acids long. The ends were cut back, 4 bases at V and 3 bases at J, with 12 bases in the middle. Germline V lookup: CDR1 SNHLY, CDR2 FYNNEI. As DNA, the CDR3 is TGTGCCAGCAGTGTGCAGGGGTTGGACACCGGGGAGCTGTTTTTT. This gives the protein CASSVQGLDTGELFF.

This clone has a single count. The chain uses TRBV5-1 and TRBJ2-5; 7 nucleotides align to TRBD2. This CDR3 has 14 residues. The J segment lost 4 bases and the V segment lost 0 bases, leaving 3 bases of the junction unmatched. Germline V CDR1 and CDR2: SGHRS, YFSETQ. CDR3 nucleotide sequence: TGCGCCAGCAGCTTGGCGGGGGGTGCAGAGACCCAGTACTTC. Its protein product is CASSLAGGAETQYF.

V usage is TRBV2 and J usage is TRBJ2-7, with D perhaps TRBD1 (5 bases). With 5 bases removed from V and 0 bases from J, the gap between germline ends came to 14 bases. Germline values: CDR1 SNHLY, CDR2 FYNNEI. This CDR3 region has 15 residues. In nucleotides, the CDR3 is TGTGCCAGCAGTTTCAGGGTCGGAAGCTCCTACGAGCAGTACTTC. It encodes CASSFRVGSSYEQYF.

The gene calls are TRBV11-2 and TRBJ2-7; D might be TRBD1 (5 bases). The CDR3 contains 12 residues. The V end was cut by 3 bases, the J end by 3 bases, with 6 bases between. Per germline, CDR1 SGHAT and CDR2 FQNNGV. The CDR3 bases are TGTGCCAGCAGCTTCGACAGCTACGAGCAGTACGTC. Amino acid sequence: CASSFDSYEQYV.

This chain joins TRBV6-6 and TRBJ1-6, with D perhaps matching TRBD1 (5 bases). V was pared by 6 bases and J by 6 bases, with 12 bases between. In germline, CDR1 is MNHNY, CDR2 SVGAGI (reference sequence). CDR3 size: 14 residues. The CDR3 region is CASREGTVNSPLHF. The CDR3 coding sequence is TGTGCCAGCAGGGAGGGGACGGTTAATTCACCCCTCCACTTT.